The 23 T cell receptor beta chains presented below share a single source sample, sequenced in a study of identical twins. TCRdb processed the 5' RACE reads anew with MiXCR; each CDR3 protein has one entry. In the table there are 650,000 to 800,000 distinct CDR3 sequences, 8.5% to 9% of which are singletons. This sample was also put to use in a study of yellow fever vaccine responses in identical twins.

The sequenced sample was PBMCs. These receptors originate from a woman between 18 and 30 years old in good health.

This clonotype was counted a few times. CDR3 nucleotides: TGTGCCACCAGTGACCCGGGACTAGCGGACACAGATACGCAGTATTTT. Translation: CATSDPGLADTDTQYF. The rearrangement joins TRBV24-1 to TRBJ2-3, with 11 bases lining up with TRBD2. V gave up 4 bases and J gave up 2 bases; unmatched junction bases: 4. This CDR3 is 16 amino acids long. Germline CDR1 reads KGHDR; CDR2 reads SFDVKD.

This clonotype was detected a few times. The rearrangement joins TRBV7-3 to TRBJ2-1; 9 nucleotides agree with TRBD2. The CDR3 loop spans 14 amino acids. Germline CDR1 reads SGHTA; CDR2 reads FQGTGA. V gave up 5 bases and J gave up 8 bases; unmatched junction bases: 7. The CDR3, as DNA: TGTGCCAGCAGCCCCGGGTCTAGCGGGGATGAGCAGTTCTTC. Translation: CASSPGSSGDEQFF.

This clonotype has just a few counts. V usage is TRBV11-2 and J usage is TRBJ2-7; possible D gene TRBD2, 5 bases. The CDR3 length is 15 residues. Germline V CDR1 and CDR2: SGHAT, FQNNGV. V gave up 4 bases and J gave up 6 bases, with 19 bases separating them. DNA of the CDR3: TGTGCCAGCAGCTCCTCGGAGGCCACCCCCCGCGAGCAGTACTTC. Translating it yields CASSSSEATPREQYF.

The rearrangement links TRBV29-1 to TRBJ2-7, with 14 bases matching TRBD2. The germline V gene encodes CDR1 SQVTM and CDR2 ANQGSEA. J gave up 4 bases and V 3 bases, and 2 bases lay outside the gene matches. The CDR3 spans 14 residues. Here the CDR3 reads CSVERTSGRYEQYF. The CDR3, as DNA: TGCAGCGTTGAGCGGACTAGCGGGAGGTACGAGCAGTACTTC.

This clonotype occurred a few times. V usage is TRBV7-2 and J usage is TRBJ2-1, with 7 positions matching TRBD2. J was trimmed by 7 bases and V by 5 bases; bases with no gene match: 11. CDR1 is SGHTA and CDR2 is FQGNSA in the germline V gene. This CDR3 is 15 amino acids long. CDR3 sequence: CASSDSGTKMNEQFF. The CDR3 DNA is TGTGCCAGCAGCGACTCCGGGACTAAGATGAATGAGCAGTTCTTC.

The table lists this clonotype with a few counts. The chain has TRBV7-9 and TRBJ2-7, with D uncertain. The CDR3 is 15 residues long. Trimming removed 1 base from V and 6 bases from J, with 16 bases in between. CDR1 is SEHNR, CDR2 FQNEAQ, per germline (reference sequence). The chain's CDR3 is CASSLVQSLSGEQYF. In nucleotides, the CDR3 is TGTGCCAGCAGCTTAGTGCAGTCCTTGTCAGGCGAGCAGTACTTC.

The chain carries TRBV28 and TRBJ2-5; perhaps TRBD1 as D (5 bases). Looked up from germline, CDR1 is MDHEN and CDR2 is SYDVKM. Deletions cut 5 bases from V and 2 bases from J, with 12 bases between. This CDR3 contains 14 residues. As DNA, the CDR3 is TGTGCCAGCAGTCCGGAGACAGCTCAAGAGACCCAGTACTTC. It specifies CASSPETAQETQYF.

The chain is built from TRBV18 and TRBJ2-3; TRBD2 might be the D (5 bases). The V end lost 6 bases, the J end lost 2 bases, and 24 bases lay between the germline ends. CDR3 length: 18 residues. In germline, CDR1 is KGHSH, CDR2 LQKENI. DNA for the CDR3: TGTGCCAGCTCCCCGGCGGGCAGTCCCCTAAGAAACACAGATACGCAGTATTTT. Translating it yields CASSPAGSPLRNTDTQYF. The full variable domain, rest sourced from reference TRBV18 and TRBJ2-3, is NAGVMQNPRHLVRRRGQEARLRCSPMKGHSHVYWYRQLPEEGLKFMVYLQKENIIDESGMPKERFSAEFPKEGPSILRIQQVVRGDSAAYFCASSPAGSPLRNTDTQYFGPGTRLTVL.

This clonotype has more than one count but fewer than ten. The chain combines TRBV12-3 or TRBV12-4 with TRBJ2-7; perhaps D is TRBD1 or TRBD2 (5 bases each). CDR3 length equals 14 residues. V was pared by 5 bases and J by 5 bases, with 16 bases between. The CDR3 region is CASSPPRDDNEQYF. As DNA, the CDR3 is TGTGCCAGCAGTCCCCCCAGGGACGACAACGAGCAGTACTTC.

This clonotype showed up just a few times. This sequence is one base from a far larger clone and is likely a read error. The V and J genes are TRBV11-2 and TRBJ2-5; no clear D. The length of the CDR3 is 13 residues. Germline CDR1 SGHAT, CDR2 FQNNGV. V was trimmed by 1 base and J by 4 bases, leaving 7 bases between them. CDR3 nucleotides: TGTGCCAGCAGCTTAGGGCAGCCAGAGACCCAGTACTTC. It specifies CASSLGQPETQYF.

This clonotype occurred many times. This chain connects TRBV7-6 to TRBJ2-1; D may correspond to TRBD1 or TRBD2 (5 bases each). The V and J ends lost 6 bases and 3 bases respectively, with 12 bases between them. This CDR3 has 14 residues. Germline V CDR1 and CDR2: SGHVS, FNYEAQ. CDR3 sequence: CASSGGIDYNEQFF. The CDR3 DNA follows: TGTGCCAGCAGTGGGGGTATAGACTACAATGAGCAGTTCTTC.

This clonotype was seen a few times. This sequence joins TRBV29-1 and TRBJ1-2, with TRBD1 matching over 9 bases. CDR3 length: 13 amino acids. Per the germline V gene, CDR1 is SQVTM and CDR2 is ANQGSEA. V dropped 7 bases and J dropped 6; count of bases not matched to a gene: 9. In DNA, the CDR3 is TGCAGCGCCGGCCGACAGGGGGTCGATGGCTACACCTTC. It yields the protein CSAGRQGVDGYTF.

This clonotype was observed a few times. CDR3 coding DNA: TGTGCCAGCAGCTTCACCGGACAGGTGGTTAAAGATACGCAGTATTTT. Protein sequence: CASSFTGQVVKDTQYF. This chain uses TRBV3-1 with TRBJ2-3, with TRBD1 matching 7 bases. The CDR3 covers 16 residues. CDR1 and CDR2 (germline): LGHDT, YNNKEL (reference sequence). The junction had 13 bases not matched to a gene; V was cut back by 5 bases and J by 5 bases.

This clonotype has just a few counts. The V and J genes are TRBV3-1 and TRBJ2-5; no definite D call. Germline values: CDR1 LGHDT, CDR2 YNNKEL (reference sequence). The CDR3 sequence is 15 residues long. The V gene lost 3 bases and the J gene lost 1 base, with 12 bases spanning the gap. This chain's CDR3 is CASSQPLGGQETQYF. CDR3 nucleotide sequence: TGTGCCAGCAGCCAGCCGCTGGGTGGCCAAGAGACCCAGTACTTC.

This chain uses TRBV11-2 with TRBJ2-5, with 13 bases that match TRBD2. Germline V gene sequence: CDR1 SGHAT, CDR2 FQNNGV. This CDR3 has 17 residues. V dropped 3 bases and J dropped 2; count of bases not matched to a gene: 6. The CDR3 sequence is CASSLGLAGTAQETQYF. The CDR3 DNA reads as TGTGCCAGCAGCTTGGGACTAGCGGGGACAGCACAAGAGACCCAGTACTTC.

V usage is TRBV3-1 and J usage is TRBJ2-7; 7 nucleotides line up with TRBD2. CDR3 length equals 16 residues. V shed 5 bases, J shed 4 bases, and the junction held 14 bases outside the gene matches. CDR1 is LGHDT and CDR2 is YNNKEL in the germline V gene (reference sequence). The CDR3 reads CASSYTRPAGEYEQYF. Here the CDR3 DNA reads TGTGCCAGCAGCTACACTAGACCCGCGGGAGAGTACGAGCAGTACTTC.

The CDR3 reads CASSLLGQRTDTQYF. CDR3 nucleotide sequence: TGTGCCAGCAGTTTACTGGGGCAGCGCACAGATACGCAGTATTTT. The chain uses TRBV27 and TRBJ2-3, with D perhaps matching TRBD1 (5 bases). From germline, CDR1 is MNHEY and CDR2 SMNVEV (reference sequence). This CDR3 comprises 15 residues. The V gene lost 2 bases and the J gene lost 1 base, with 10 bases spanning the gap.

This clonotype has a count of ten or more. The chain links TRBV29-1 to TRBJ2-1, with D perhaps assigned TRBD1 or TRBD2 (7 bases each). Germline V gene lookup returns CDR1 SQVTM and CDR2 ANQGSEA. This CDR3 is 12 amino acids long. V shed 8 bases and J shed 7 bases, with 15 bases lying between them. DNA of the CDR3: TGCAGCTCCAGGGAGGGACAGAATGAGCAGTTCTTC. Translating gives CSSREGQNEQFF.

This clonotype was detected many times. The chain uses TRBV11-2 and TRBJ2-3; 11 positions match TRBD1. The germline gives CDR1 SGHAT, CDR2 FQNNGV. The V and J ends lost 4 bases and 3 bases, in that order; junction bases with no gene match: 18. The CDR3 length is 20 residues. The CDR3 coding sequence is TGTGCCAGCAGCTATCCGGTCGGGGGACAGGGGGTCTTTTGGACAGATACGCAGTATTTT. It encodes CASSYPVGGQGVFWTDTQYF.

This clonotype showed up just a few times. V gene TRBV6-5 combines with J gene TRBJ2-3; the match to TRBD2 covers 10 bases. Unmatched junction bases numbered 8, after V lost 2 bases and J lost 9 bases. CDR1 MNHEY and CDR2 SVGAGI come from the germline V gene. This CDR3 has 15 residues. CDR3 protein: CASSYEASGSGTQYF. DNA of the CDR3: TGTGCCAGCAGTTACGAAGCTAGCGGGAGTGGGACGCAGTATTTT.

The chain recombines TRBV9 with TRBJ1-5; D unresolved. Trimming removed 2 bases at V and 4 bases at J, with 13 bases between. The CDR3 totals 15 residues. Germline V CDR1 and CDR2: SGDLS, YYNGEE. The CDR3 nucleotides read TGTGCCAGCAGCGTTGGCGTAGGGTCAAATCAGCCCCAGCATTTT. Protein sequence: CASSVGVGSNQPQHF. Looking up the rest from reference TRBV9 and TRBJ1-5 gives the full variable domain: DSGVTQTPKHLITATGQRVTLRCSPRSGDLSVYWYQQSLDQGLQFLIQYYNGEERAKGNILERFSAQQFPDLHSELNLSSLELGDSALYFCASSVGVGSNQPQHFGDGTRLSIL.

This clonotype was counted between two and nine times. The rearrangement uses TRBV7-9 and TRBJ2-2, with D perhaps matching TRBD2 (5 bases). The CDR3 extends over 14 amino acids. Germline V CDR1 and CDR2: SEHNR, FQNEAQ (reference sequence). V shed 0 bases and J shed 6 bases, with 8 bases lying between them. This CDR3 is CASSLASGSGELFF. The CDR3 nucleotides are TGTGCCAGCAGCTTAGCGTCGGGGTCCGGGGAGCTGTTTTTT.

The V and J genes are TRBV29-1 and TRBJ1-2; TRBD1 aligns across 10 bases. Germline loops: CDR1 SQVTM, CDR2 ANQGSEA. V shed 6 bases and J 5 bases; nucleotides not matched to a gene: 9. CDR3 length: 14 residues. The CDR3 here is CSVAMGQGYYGYTF. The CDR3 nucleotides read TGCAGCGTGGCGATGGGACAGGGGTATTATGGCTACACCTTC.